The text below deals with one T cell receptor (beta chain). The antigen is not known. This sample stems from a study of shared clonotypes between healthy human individuals. Study-wide results and caveats: Rarefaction showed that sequencing of sorted subsets was incomplete (despite large depth). Around 5% was the fraction of naive CD4 clonotypes found shared across a handful of donors.

CDR3 size: 16 residues. V shed 1 base and J 5 bases; nucleotides not matched to a gene: 7. Germline V gene data show CDR1 as SGHVS and CDR2 as FQNEAQ. Original handling: ImmunoSEQ sequences covered only the junction and lacked quality scores; filtering therefore differed. Generated by immunoSEQ multiplex PCR, the TCRdb table keeps only in-frame clones and is missing some. That table gives V, J and clone size, and the DNA gave D and trimming. The sample has a few million clones, more than 90% seen once. V gene TRBV7-8 combines with J gene TRBJ2-3, with 9 bases that match TRBD2. Sequenced sample: naive CD4+ T cells sorted from blood. Subset here: CD45RA+ positively selected. The source of this sequence is a man between 18 and 29 years old in good health. The CDR3 here is CASSLGLRGGGDTQYF. The CDR3 nucleotides are TGTGCCAGCAGCTTAGGATTGCGGGGGGGCGGAGATACGCAGTATTTT.